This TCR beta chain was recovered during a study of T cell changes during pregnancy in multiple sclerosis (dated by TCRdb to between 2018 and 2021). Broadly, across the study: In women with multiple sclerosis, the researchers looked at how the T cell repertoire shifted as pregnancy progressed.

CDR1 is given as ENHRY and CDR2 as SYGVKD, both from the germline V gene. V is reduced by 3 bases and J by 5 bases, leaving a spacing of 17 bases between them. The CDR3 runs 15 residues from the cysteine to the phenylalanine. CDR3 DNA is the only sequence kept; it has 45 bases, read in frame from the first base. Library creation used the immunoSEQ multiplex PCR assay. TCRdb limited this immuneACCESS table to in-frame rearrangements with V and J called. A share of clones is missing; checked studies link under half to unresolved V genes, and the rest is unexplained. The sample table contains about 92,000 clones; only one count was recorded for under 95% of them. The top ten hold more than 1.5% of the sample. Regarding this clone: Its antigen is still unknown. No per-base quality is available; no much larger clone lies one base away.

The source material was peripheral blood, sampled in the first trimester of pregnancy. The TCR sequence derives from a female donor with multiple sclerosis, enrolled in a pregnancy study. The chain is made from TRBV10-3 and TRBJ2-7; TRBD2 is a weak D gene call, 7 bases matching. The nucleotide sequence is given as TGTGCCATCAGTGACCCCACCAAGGGGGGGAACGAGCAGTACTTC. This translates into CAISDPTKGGNEQYF.